This TCR beta chain was sequenced in a study of T cell responses to AZD1222 COVID-19 vaccine (dated by TCRdb to about 2021). Regarding the study in general: TCR sequencing was performed for 230 to 250 trial participants, of whom approximately 200 were given two doses of AZD1222 and approximately 25 were given two doses of MenACWY control vaccine. Enrollment into the trials was organized by age into subgroups of 18-55, 56-69 and 70-plus years, and those subgroups contained 148, 28 and 57 TCR-sequenced participants, respectively. Overall study results and their limits: Conclusions about previously exposed vaccinees are limited, since just a handful of AZD1222 recipients were seropositive for SARS-CoV-2 at baseline. Reportedly, almost half of the unique spike-specific TCRs recognized epitopes lying outside the regions that are mutated in the B.1.351 and B.1.1.7 variants. In the small 56-69-year group, the increase in depth fell short of significance, most likely because of low power. No day 14 peak-response samples were available, so repertoires were characterized only after the peak T cell response. After two AZD1222 doses, both the breadth and the depth of spike-specific TCRs were significantly higher than at day 0 and than in MenACWY recipients. Participants were mostly white British and included more females than males, and it was suggested by the authors that clonal diversity may have been underestimated. The vaccine-associated CD4 TCRs covered the entire spike protein, and the dominant responses fell in regions 160-218 and 743-854.

Regarding this clone: Its antigen target is currently unknown. Per-base qualities were not stored, and no clone one base away is much larger.

The CDR3 regions of human TCRbeta chains were subjected to immunosequencing. From the authors' description of their analysis: Repertoire TCRs were checked for matches against a reference library of SARS-CoV-2-specific TCRs that had been generated using the MIRA antigen-specificity platform. Breadth was defined as the fraction of unique TCRs that were SARS-CoV-2-associated, and depth was defined as the fraction of total T cells that were SARS-CoV-2-associated. Each spike-specific TCR was assigned to its reactive spike region and to a CD4 or CD8 class using the MIRA data. Log10-transformed breadth and depth values were compared by one-way ANOVA with Sidak's multiple comparisons tests. The table was pulled from immuneACCESS by TCRdb, which kept in-frame rearrangements only. Such tables lose some clones; where checked, under half of the loss comes from unresolved V genes, and the rest has no known cause. V and J calls plus clone size are reproduced from that table; the DNA served to infer D and trimming. In all, the sample holds more than 55,000 clones, and roughly nine tenths of those were seen once. 5% to 6.5% of the sample belongs to the ten largest clones.

The time point label on this specimen signifies: about 28 days (+/-7) after the second vaccine dose. Because spike-specific TCR depth and breadth did not differ between the two schedules, AZD1222 recipients who got a second dose at roughly 4 weeks were pooled with those who got a second dose at roughly 12 weeks. Vaccinee samples came from UK trials COV001 and COV002, including a single-blind randomized controlled phase 2/3 trial of AZD1222 (ChAdOx1 nCoV-19) in healthy adults. For TCRbeta chain sequencing, PBMC samples were collected from trial participants at day 0 and at day 28 after the second dose. The germline ends are 11 bases apart after V is trimmed by 5 bases and J by 4 bases. Its CDR3 holds 14 amino acids, cysteine through phenylalanine. Of the read, only the CDR3 DNA is kept; its 42 bases are in frame from base 1. Taken from the germline V gene, the CDR1 and CDR2 loops are MDHEN and SYDVKM.

Source: peripheral blood, taken 28 days after the second AZD1222 dose. This receptor was identified in an adult who received the AZD1222 COVID-19 vaccine. The sequence joins TRBV28 to TRBJ1-4; too little of a D gene remains to name it. The CDR3 region has the sequence CASSDGLNNEKLFF. The nucleotide sequence is given as TGTGCCAGCAGTGATGGCCTCAATAATGAAAAACTGTTTTTT.